This T cell receptor (beta chain) was obtained from a study of cytomegalovirus exposure and HLA in healthy donors. Study results and caveats: Later genetic work tied a missense DCLRE1C variant to beta-chain V and J trimming. A later analysis showed HLA-associated TCR beta chains outstripping equally common others in clonal expansion.

Germline V gene data show CDR1 as SGHTA and CDR2 as FQGNSA. This CDR3 comprises 16 residues. Germline trimming cut 5 bases from V and 13 bases from J; bases unmatched to any gene: 15. A note on this clone: Its antigen remains unidentified.

The study ran its PCR with 60 Vbeta and 13 Jbeta primers. Assay used: immunoSEQ multiplex PCR; TCRdb lists only in-frame clones, some missing. The repertoire holds more than 100,000 clones, with nearly 80% as singletons. This sequence joins TRBV7-2 and TRBJ1-6; 9 bases are shared with TRBD1. This clonotype originated in a woman in her twenties or thirties in good health and CMV-seropositive. Specimen: PBMCs. The CDR3: CASSPPGDRVFSPLHF. DNA of the CDR3: TGTGCCAGCAGCCCGCCTGGGGACAGGGTCTTTTCCCCCCTCCACTTT.